The rows below give T cell receptor beta chains drawn from one sample of a study of blood T cell repertoires in COVID-19. Libraries were prepared by immunoSEQ multiplex PCR; TCRdb keeps only in-frame clonotypes and omits some of them. The table shows about 190,000 clones, with roughly four fifths occurring only once. Sequenced material: peripheral blood. The source of these receptors is a woman aged 40 to 49 with acute or convalescent COVID-19. The CDR3 runs from the conserved cysteine through the conserved F or W. The D gene is left open where the match is weak. A row's size may be missing; if present it is once, few, many or a size class.

clone size,V gene,D gene,J gene,CDR3 DNA,CDR3 protein
-,TRBV28,TRBD1,TRBJ1-1,TGTGCCAGCAGTTTGGGAGACAGGGAGCGCACTGAAGCTTTCTTT,CASSLGDRERTEAFF
few,TRBV7-2,-,TRBJ2-1,TGTGCCAGCAGCTTAGCCGAGTACAATGAGCAGTTCTTC,CASSLAEYNEQFF
-,TRBV30,-,TRBJ1-1,TGTGCCTGGAGTGTCCGCGCGGCCGTGCAGGGTGAAGCTTTCTTT,CAWSVRAAVQGEAFF
-,TRBV10-3,TRBD2,TRBJ2-7,TGTGCCACCGGAACTAGCGGGTACTCCTACGAGCAGTACTTC,CATGTSGYSYEQYF
-,TRBV5-1,-,TRBJ1-3,TGCGCCAGCAGCTCGGGAGGTGTCTCTGGAAACACCATATATTTT,CASSSGGVSGNTIYF
-,TRBV7-9,-,TRBJ1-6,TGTGCCAGCAGCTCAAATTCACCCCTCCACTTT,CASSSNSPLHF
-,TRBV30,-,TRBJ2-7,TGTGCCTGGAGTGTTTTTGGCGGCTACGAGCAGTACTTC,CAWSVFGGYEQYF
-,TRBV30,-,TRBJ1-5,TGTGCCTGGAGGGGGCGGGGAATGGGCAATCAGCCCCAGCATTTT,CAWRGRGMGNQPQHF
-,TRBV7-9,TRBD1,TRBJ1-1,TGTGCCAGCAGCTTCAGGGGACAGGAAGCTTTCTTT,CASSFRGQEAFF
-,TRBV28,-,TRBJ1-1,TGTGCCAGCAGCGACAGGCAAACTGAAGCTTTCTTT,CASSDRQTEAFF
-,TRBV18,TRBD1,TRBJ1-2,TGTGCCAGCTCAGCCGGGACAGGTCTCGGATATGGCTACACCTTC,CASSAGTGLGYGYTF
-,TRBV2,-,TRBJ1-2,TGTGCCAGCGGCAGGGCACCCTATGGCTACACCTTC,CASGRAPYGYTF
-,TRBV6-6,-,TRBJ2-7,TGTGCCAGCACCCCACAGGGAGGGGACTACGAGCAGTACTTC,CASTPQGGDYEQYF
-,TRBV6-4,TRBD1,TRBJ2-7,TGTGCCAGCAGTGAGGGGACAGGGTCCTACGAGCAGTACTTC,CASSEGTGSYEQYF
once,TRBV19,TRBD1,TRBJ2-6,TGTGCCACTTCGAATATCGACAGGGCTGGGGCCAACGTCCTGACTTTC,CATSNIDRAGANVLTF
-,TRBV2,-,TRBJ1-5,TGTGCCAGCAGTCGGGACACCTACGGGTTGGAGCCCCAGCATTTT,CASSRDTYGLEPQHF
-,TRBV27,TRBD1,TRBJ1-2,TGTGCCAGCAGGACGGGGAGAACAGGGGATGGCTACACCTTC,CASRTGRTGDGYTF
once,TRBV9,-,TRBJ2-3,TGTGCCAGCAGCGTAGACCCCCGAGGCGCAGATACGCAGTATTTT,CASSVDPRGADTQYF
few,TRBV3-1/TRBV3-2,-,TRBJ1-3,TGTGCCAGCAGCCAAGACTGGCGGGACTCTGGAAACACCATATATTTT,CASSQDWRDSGNTIYF
-,TRBV3-1/TRBV3-2,TRBD1,TRBJ2-2,TGTGCCAGCAGCCAAGATGCGTACGGACAGGGTCGAACCGGGGAGCTGTTTTTT,CASSQDAYGQGRTGELFF
-,TRBV3-1/TRBV3-2,-,TRBJ2-5,TGTGCCAGCAGCCAAGGGGGCGGGGAGGAGACCCAGTACTTC,CASSQGGGEETQYF
-,TRBV7-7,TRBD1,TRBJ2-1,TGTGCCAGCAGCACCGGGACAGGGAATTCGAATGAGCAGTTCTTC,CASSTGTGNSNEQFF
-,TRBV6-1,-,TRBJ1-1,TGTGCCAGCAGTGAGGGGGTTGGGGGACTTAACACTGAAGCTTTCTTT,CASSEGVGGLNTEAFF
-,TRBV24-1,-,TRBJ1-2,TGTGCCACCAGTGATCATGACAGCTATGGCTACACCTTC,CATSDHDSYGYTF
-,TRBV19,TRBD1,TRBJ1-5,TGTGCCAGTGGAGGGACAGGGGGCAGGCAGCCCCAGCATTTT,CASGGTGGRQPQHF
-,TRBV28,-,TRBJ2-7,TGTGCCAGCAGTTTTGTAGGGAGGGAGCAGTACTTC,CASSFVGREQYF